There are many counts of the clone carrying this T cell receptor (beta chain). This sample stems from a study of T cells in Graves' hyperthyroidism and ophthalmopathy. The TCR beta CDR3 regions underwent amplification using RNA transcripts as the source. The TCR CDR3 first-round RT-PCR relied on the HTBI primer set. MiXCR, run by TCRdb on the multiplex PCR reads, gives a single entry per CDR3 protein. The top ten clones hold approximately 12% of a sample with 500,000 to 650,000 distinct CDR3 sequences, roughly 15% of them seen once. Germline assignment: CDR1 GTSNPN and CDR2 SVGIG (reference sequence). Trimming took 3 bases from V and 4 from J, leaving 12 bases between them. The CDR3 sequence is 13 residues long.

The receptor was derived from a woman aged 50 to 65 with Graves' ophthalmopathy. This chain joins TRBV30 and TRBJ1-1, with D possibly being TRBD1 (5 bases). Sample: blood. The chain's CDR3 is CAWRGLRGTEAFF. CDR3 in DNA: TGTGCCTGGAGGGGATTGAGGGGCACTGAAGCTTTCTTT. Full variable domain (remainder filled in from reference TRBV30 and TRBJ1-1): SQTIHQWPATLVQPVGSPLSLECTVEGTSNPNLYWYRQAAGRGLQLLFYSVGIGQISSEVPQNLSASRPQDRQFILSSKKLLLSDSGFYLCAWRGLRGTEAFFGQGTRLTVV.